This entry lists 31 T cell receptor beta chains sequenced from one sample in a study of beta chain features in type 1 diabetes. TCRB transcripts that were expressed got sequenced, as all of the isolated RNA had been reverse transcribed. Data came from immunoSEQ multiplex PCR; TCRdb stores just in-frame clones and leaves some out. The sample holds hundreds of thousands of clones; about 30% are singletons and the top ten take 0.05% to 0.065%. Sequences were obtained from naive CD4+ T cells from blood. The source is a man between 18 and 29 years old in good health.

The chain has TRBV30 and TRBJ1-2; D is uncertain. Germline CDR1 is GTSNPN and CDR2 is SVGIG (reference sequence). V lost 0 bases to trimming and J lost 4 bases, with 9 bases between them. There are 13 residues in the CDR3. The CDR3 DNA is TGTGCCTGGAGTGTAGGGTTCCTCTATGGCTACACCTTC. It is translated as CAWSVGFLYGYTF.

The genes are TRBV30 and TRBJ1-1; D is unclear. Per germline, CDR1 GTSNPN and CDR2 SVGIG (reference sequence). The CDR3 length is 12 residues. V was clipped by 0 bases and J by 7 bases, with 9 bases between them. CDR3 protein: CAWSVHGNEAFF. CDR3 coding DNA: TGTGCCTGGAGTGTACACGGGAATGAAGCTTTCTTT.

The V gene is TRBV13, the J gene TRBJ1-3; D is uncertain. Looked up from germline, CDR1 is PRHDT and CDR2 is FYEKMQ (reference sequence). V was cut by 2 bases and J by 5 bases, with 7 bases left in between. The CDR3 spans 13 residues. The CDR3 DNA is TGTGCCAGCAGCTTACAGGCGAGAAACACCATATATTTT. As protein: CASSLQARNTIYF.

This chain links TRBV29-1 with TRBJ2-7; 10 bases match TRBD2. Looked up from germline, CDR1 is SQVTM and CDR2 is ANQGSEA. The CDR3 consists of 13 residues. V lost 7 bases, J lost 4 bases, and 7 bases stayed unmatched. As DNA, the CDR3 is TGCAGCGCCGGACTAGCGGAGGGATACGAGCAGTACTTC. Its protein product is CSAGLAEGYEQYF.

This sequence joins TRBV5-1 and TRBJ2-3; 12 bases match TRBD2. The junction had 2 bases not matched to a gene; V was cut back by 0 bases and J by 3 bases. The CDR3 spans 16 residues. Germline V gene sequence: CDR1 SGHRS, CDR2 YFSETQ. CDR3: CASSLETSGRTDTQYF. CDR3 nucleotide sequence: TGCGCCAGCAGCTTGGAGACTAGCGGGAGAACAGATACGCAGTATTTT.

The chain uses TRBV29-1 and TRBJ2-1; 7 nucleotides align to TRBD1. Germline V lookup: CDR1 SQVTM, CDR2 ANQGSEA. V lost 0 bases, J lost 6 bases, and 8 bases stayed unmatched. The CDR3 length is 15 residues. CDR3 bases: TGCAGCGTTGAAGATCGTACAGGGGTAGGCAATGAGCAGTTCTTC. It translates to CSVEDRTGVGNEQFF.

CDR3 sequence (DNA): TGCAGTGTCCAGACGGAGACCCAGTACTTC. Residues: CSVQTETQYF. The chain has TRBV20-1 and TRBJ2-5; the D is unclear. Trimming stripped 7 bases from V and 5 bases from J, with 8 bases between. CDR3 length equals 10 residues. Germline values: CDR1 DFQATT, CDR2 SNEGSKA (reference sequence).

V is TRBV29-1 and J is TRBJ2-2, with 8 nucleotides matching TRBD2. CDR1 is SQVTM, CDR2 ANQGSEA, per germline. V was pared by 7 bases and J by 4 bases, with 8 bases of the junction left unmatched. The CDR3 covers 14 residues. CDR3 bases: TGCAGCGCCGGGGGGACTAGGTTCACCGGGGAGCTGTTTTTT. Amino acids: CSAGGTRFTGELFF.

This clone occurred a few times. V gene TRBV29-1 combines with J gene TRBJ1-1; no clear D gene. The CDR3 consists of 11 residues. Germline CDR1 reads SQVTM; CDR2 reads ANQGSEA. Trimming took 7 bases from V and 4 from J, leaving 10 bases between them. Here the CDR3 reads CSGHDGTEAFF. In DNA, the CDR3 is TGCAGCGGCCATGATGGCACTGAAGCTTTCTTT.

The chain uses TRBV29-1 and TRBJ2-5; 8 bases are a match to TRBD1. V dropped 4 bases and J dropped 4; count of bases not matched to a gene: 5. The CDR3 runs 13 residues. Germline V CDR1 and CDR2: SQVTM, ANQGSEA. In nucleotides, the CDR3 is TGCAGCGTTGTTCCAGGGGGCTTAGAGACCCAGTACTTC. This codes for CSVVPGGLETQYF.

This clone appeared a few times. The J gene is TRBJ2-2, the V gene TRBV29-1; possible D gene TRBD1, 6 bases. CDR1 and CDR2 (germline): SQVTM, ANQGSEA. V was pared by 5 bases and J by 3 bases, with 19 bases between. The CDR3 runs to 16 residues. The CDR3 here is CSVSAGEYTDTGELFF. For the CDR3, the DNA is TGCAGCGTTAGTGCAGGGGAATATACGGACACCGGGGAGCTGTTTTTT.

In the case of this clone: The same CDR3 can be traced to other DNA sequences in this sample. The chain links TRBV14 to TRBJ2-1, with TRBD2 matching 8 bases. Germline V gives CDR1 SGHDN, CDR2 FVKESK. The ends lost 4 bases at V and 9 bases at J; junction bases unmatched: 8. CDR3 length equals 14 residues. The CDR3 loop is CASSLQAGGSEQFF. In DNA, the CDR3 is TGTGCCAGCAGCCTCCAGGCGGGGGGTAGTGAGCAGTTCTTC.

This clone appeared a few times. The genes are TRBV7-9 and TRBJ2-2, with 7 bases fitting TRBD2. The CDR3 spans 17 residues. V gave up 11 bases and J gave up 0 bases; unmatched junction bases: 15. The V gene's germline CDR1 is SEHNR and CDR2 FQNEAQ (reference sequence). CDR3 protein: CALPRGLPFTNTGELFF. Written as DNA, the CDR3 is TGTGCCCTCCCGAGGGGACTACCCTTCACGAACACCGGGGAGCTGTTTTTT.

This clone turned up a few times. The rearrangement links TRBV30 to TRBJ2-5, with 10 bases fitting TRBD1. Germline V gene lookup returns CDR1 GTSNPN and CDR2 SVGIG (reference sequence). The CDR3 loop spans 13 amino acids. J was trimmed by 7 bases and V by 2 bases; bases with no gene match: 4. CDR3 region: CAWSLRTGGTQYF. CDR3 sequence (DNA): TGTGCCTGGAGTCTCCGGACAGGGGGGACCCAGTACTTC.

In its sample, this clone was seen a few times. This sample includes further DNA sequences coding for the same CDR3. V gene TRBV30 combines with J gene TRBJ2-1; no clear D gene. V lost 7 bases, J lost 0 bases, and 4 bases lay in between. This CDR3 has 11 amino acids. Looked up from germline, CDR1 is GTSNPN and CDR2 is SVGIG (reference sequence). This chain's CDR3 is CALSSYNEQFF. For the CDR3, the DNA is TGTGCCTTGAGCTCCTACAATGAGCAGTTCTTC.

There are a few counts of this clone. This sequence joins TRBV7-9 and TRBJ2-1, with 12 bases matching TRBD2. This CDR3 region has 16 residues. Unmatched junction bases numbered 10, after V lost 5 bases and J lost 8 bases. Per germline, CDR1 SEHNR and CDR2 FQNEAQ (reference sequence). CDR3 in DNA: TGTGCCAGCAGCCCACATCGGACTAGCGGGACCGATGAGCAGTTCTTC. This gives the protein CASSPHRTSGTDEQFF. The variable domain in full, with the rest retrieved from reference TRBV7-9 and TRBJ2-1, is DTGVSQNPRHKITKRGQNVTFRCDPISEHNRLYWYRQTLGQGPEFLTYFQNEAQLEKSRLLSDRFSAERPKGSFSTLEIQRTEQGDSAMYLCASSPHRTSGTDEQFFGPGTRLTVL.

The chain employs TRBV30 and TRBJ1-2; 9 positions agree with TRBD1. The germline V gene has CDR1 GTSNPN and CDR2 SVGIG (reference sequence). The CDR3 loop spans 15 amino acids. V shed 0 bases and J 4 bases; nucleotides not matched to a gene: 6. The CDR3 loop is CAWSVGGQGTYGYTF. The CDR3 region has the DNA TGTGCCTGGAGTGTAGGAGGACAGGGGACCTATGGCTACACCTTC.

J is TRBJ2-7 and V is TRBV7-9, with TRBD1 as a possible D gene (8 bases). This CDR3 region has 15 residues. V was clipped by 5 bases and J by 3 bases, with 17 bases between them. Germline V CDR1 and CDR2: SEHNR, FQNEAQ (reference sequence). CDR3 in DNA: TGTGCCAGCAGCCGCGGACAGGGAGGGTTCTACGAGCAGTACTTC. Protein product: CASSRGQGGFYEQYF.

The CDR3 sequence: CASSLDGTSGPLEQFF. In nucleotides, the CDR3 is TGTGCCAGCAGCTTAGATGGGACTAGCGGACCTCTGGAGCAGTTCTTC. The rearrangement uses TRBV7-2 and TRBJ2-1; TRBD2 matches at 11 bases. The CDR3 is made up of 16 amino acids. With 1 base clipped from V and 10 bases from J, the junction kept 9 bases outside the gene matches. The germline V gene has CDR1 SGHTA and CDR2 FQGNSA. Drawing the rest from reference TRBV7-2 and TRBJ2-1, the complete variable domain is GAGVSQSPSNKVTEKGKDVELRCDPISGHTALYWYRQSLGQGLEFLIYFQGNSAPDKSGLPSDRFSAERTGGSVSTLTIQRTQQEDSAVYLCASSLDGTSGPLEQFFGPGTRLTVL.

This sequence joins TRBV6-5 and TRBJ2-5; D is possibly TRBD1 or TRBD2 (5 bases each). The CDR3 sequence is 14 residues long. The germline CDR1 and CDR2 sequences are MNHEY and SVGAGI. V gave up 6 bases and J gave up 5 bases, with 16 bases separating them. In nucleotides, the CDR3 is TGTGCCAGCAGCACAGGTCGAGGGCGTGAGACCCAGTACTTC. This gives the protein CASSTGRGRETQYF.

The chain couples TRBV7-2 to TRBJ2-5; D may be TRBD2 (6 bases). Trimming stripped 1 base from V and 1 base from J, with 13 bases between. Germline CDR1 SGHTA, CDR2 FQGNSA. This CDR3 comprises 16 residues. The CDR3 DNA is TGTGCCAGCAGCTTAGATCTAGCGCGCCTCCAAGAGACCCAGTACTTC. Its protein product is CASSLDLARLQETQYF. The variable domain in full, with the rest retrieved from reference TRBV7-2 and TRBJ2-5, is GAGVSQSPSNKVTEKGKDVELRCDPISGHTALYWYRQSLGQGLEFLIYFQGNSAPDKSGLPSDRFSAERTGGSVSTLTIQRTQQEDSAVYLCASSLDLARLQETQYFGPGTRLLVL.

J is TRBJ2-7 and V is TRBV18, with a tentative D call TRBD2 (6 bases). Germline assignment: CDR1 KGHSH and CDR2 LQKENI. Deletions cut 5 bases from V and 3 bases from J, with 8 bases between. This CDR3 contains 12 residues. In DNA form, the CDR3 reads TGTGCCAGCTCAACGGGACTCTACGAGCAGTACTTC. As protein: CASSTGLYEQYF.

This chain links TRBV11-2 with TRBJ2-5, with TRBD2 as a possible D gene (5 bases). CDR1 is SGHAT, CDR2 FQNNGV, per germline. CDR3 length: 13 residues. Trimming took 5 bases from V and 6 from J, leaving 13 bases between them. The chain's CDR3 is CASSLAWRQTQYF. CDR3 coding DNA: TGTGCCAGCAGCCTAGCCTGGCGACAGACCCAGTACTTC.

The CDR3 bases are TGTGCCAGCAGTTCACAGGGGGGGAACACTGAAGCTTTCTTT. Amino acid sequence: CASSSQGGNTEAFF. This chain connects TRBV6-6 to TRBJ1-1; TRBD1 matches 8 bases. The ends lost 4 bases at V and 1 base at J; junction bases unmatched: 2. CDR3 length equals 14 residues. In germline, CDR1 is MNHNY, CDR2 SVGAGI (reference sequence).

A few counts support this clone. V and J are TRBV29-1 and TRBJ2-3; 10 bases fit TRBD2. This CDR3 region has 16 residues. CDR1 and CDR2 from the germline V gene are SQVTM and ANQGSEA. The J segment lost 4 bases and the V segment lost 0 bases, leaving 7 bases of the junction unmatched. CDR3 region: CSVEEGASGRPDTQYF. The CDR3 DNA reads as TGCAGCGTTGAAGAAGGTGCTAGCGGGAGACCAGATACGCAGTATTTT.

This clone showed up just once. The chain recombines TRBV6-1 with TRBJ2-5; D call uncertain. Germline V lookup: CDR1 MNHNS, CDR2 SASEGT. V was trimmed by 4 bases and J by 9 bases, leaving 9 bases between them. The CDR3 consists of 11 residues. In nucleotides, the CDR3 is TGTGCCAGCAGTGCCGACGTGGCCCAGTACTTC. This gives the protein CASSADVAQYF.

In this sample, this clone turned up a few times. J is TRBJ1-2 and V is TRBV4-1; 7 positions agree with TRBD1. There are 15 residues in the CDR3. Per the germline V gene, CDR1 is MGHRA and CDR2 is YSYEKL. V lost 3 bases, J lost 0 bases, and 4 bases stayed unmatched. For the CDR3, the DNA is TGCGCCAGCAGCCAGGCCGGGACAGCTAACTATGGCTACACCTTC. Translated: CASSQAGTANYGYTF.

The chain recombines TRBV5-1 with TRBJ2-6; D is unresolved. The germline gives CDR1 SGHRS, CDR2 YFSETQ. Trimming removed 2 bases at V and 1 base at J, with 7 bases between. CDR3 length: 15 residues. This chain's CDR3 is CASSLGVSGANVLTF. The CDR3 DNA reads TGCGCCAGCAGCTTAGGCGTGTCTGGGGCCAACGTCCTGACTTTC.

This clone appeared a few times. V gene TRBV7-2 combines with J gene TRBJ2-4, with 8 positions matching TRBD2. This CDR3 comprises 13 residues. Germline trimming cut 3 bases from V and 10 bases from J; bases unmatched to any gene: 5. Germline V lookup: CDR1 SGHTA, CDR2 FQGNSA. Here the CDR3 reads CASSFTLAGIQYF. CDR3 in DNA: TGTGCCAGCAGCTTTACCCTAGCGGGTATTCAGTACTTC. Together with reference TRBV7-2 and TRBJ2-4, the CDR3 gives the full variable domain: GAGVSQSPSNKVTEKGKDVELRCDPISGHTALYWYRQSLGQGLEFLIYFQGNSAPDKSGLPSDRFSAERTGGSVSTLTIQRTQQEDSAVYLCASSFTLAGIQYFGAGTRLSVL.

V is TRBV9 and J is TRBJ1-3; D unclear. Germline CDR1 reads SGDLS; CDR2 reads YYNGEE. The CDR3 extends over 14 amino acids. V was shortened by 0 bases and J by 8 bases, with 12 bases between the two germline ends. The CDR3 sequence is CASSVAQNAHTIYF. The CDR3 DNA sequence: TGTGCCAGCAGCGTAGCTCAGAATGCCCACACCATATATTTT.

V usage is TRBV9 and J usage is TRBJ2-6; D ambiguous. Trimming took off 0 bases at V and 2 bases at J, with 9 bases between the two ends. Germline CDR1 reads SGDLS; CDR2 reads YYNGEE. The CDR3 is made up of 16 amino acids. DNA for the CDR3: TGTGCCAGCAGCGTAGTCCCCGATCCTGGGGCCAACGTCCTGACTTTC. Amino acids: CASSVVPDPGANVLTF.